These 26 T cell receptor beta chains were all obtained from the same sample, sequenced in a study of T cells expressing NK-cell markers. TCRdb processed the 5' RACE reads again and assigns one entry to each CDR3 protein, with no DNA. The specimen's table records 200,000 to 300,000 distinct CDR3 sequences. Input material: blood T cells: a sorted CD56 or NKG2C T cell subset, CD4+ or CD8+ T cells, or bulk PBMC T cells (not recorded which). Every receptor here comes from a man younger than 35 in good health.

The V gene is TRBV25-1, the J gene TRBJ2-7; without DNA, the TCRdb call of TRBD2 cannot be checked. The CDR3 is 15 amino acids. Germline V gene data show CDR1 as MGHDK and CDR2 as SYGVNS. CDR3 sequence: CASTPQGGRVHEQYF.

The CDR3 loop is CSGQRLAGGTDTQYF. The rearrangement joins TRBV29-1 to TRBJ2-3; without DNA, the TCRdb call of TRBD2 cannot be checked. Germline V gene sequence: CDR1 SQVTM, CDR2 ANQGSEA. This CDR3 spans 15 amino acids.

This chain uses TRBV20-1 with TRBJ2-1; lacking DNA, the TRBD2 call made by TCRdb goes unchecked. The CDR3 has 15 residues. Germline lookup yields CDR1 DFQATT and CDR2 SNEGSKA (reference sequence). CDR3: CSAYGLAAIFNEQFF.

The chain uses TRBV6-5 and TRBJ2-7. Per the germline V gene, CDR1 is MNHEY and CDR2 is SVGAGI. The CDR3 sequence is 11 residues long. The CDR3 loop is CASSRLYEQYF.

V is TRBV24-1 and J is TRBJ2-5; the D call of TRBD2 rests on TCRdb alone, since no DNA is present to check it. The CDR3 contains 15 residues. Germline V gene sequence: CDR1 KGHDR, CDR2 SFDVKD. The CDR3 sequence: CATSDGLAGVETQYF.

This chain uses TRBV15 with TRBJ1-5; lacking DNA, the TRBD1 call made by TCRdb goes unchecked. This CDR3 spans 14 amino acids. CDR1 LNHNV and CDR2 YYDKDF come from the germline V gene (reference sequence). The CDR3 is CATSQGGIGQPQHF.

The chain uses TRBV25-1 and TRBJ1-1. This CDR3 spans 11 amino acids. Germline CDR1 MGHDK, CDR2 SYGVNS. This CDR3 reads CASSEYSEAFF.

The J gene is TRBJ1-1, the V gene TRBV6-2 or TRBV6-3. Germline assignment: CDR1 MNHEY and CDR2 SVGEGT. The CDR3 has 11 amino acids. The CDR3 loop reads CASRGSFWAFF.

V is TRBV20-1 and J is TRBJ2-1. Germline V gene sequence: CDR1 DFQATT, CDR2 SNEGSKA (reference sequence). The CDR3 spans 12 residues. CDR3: CSASRGRNEQFF.

The CDR3 loop reads CSVRNRDSNVLTF. The gene calls are TRBV29-1 and TRBJ2-6; TCRdb selects TRBD1, and the lack of DNA leaves this call unchecked. The CDR3 contains 13 residues. In germline, CDR1 is SQVTM, CDR2 ANQGSEA.

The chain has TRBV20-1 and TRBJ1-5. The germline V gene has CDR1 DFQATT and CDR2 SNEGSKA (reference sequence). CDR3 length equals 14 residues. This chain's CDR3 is CSAQPDVRNQPQHF.

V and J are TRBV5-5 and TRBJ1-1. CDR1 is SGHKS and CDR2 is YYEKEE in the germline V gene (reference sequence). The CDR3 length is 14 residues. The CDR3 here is CASSLEWVGTEAFF.

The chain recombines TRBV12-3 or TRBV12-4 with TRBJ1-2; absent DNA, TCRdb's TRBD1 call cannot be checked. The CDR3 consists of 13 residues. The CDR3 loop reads CASSLTGLIGYTF.

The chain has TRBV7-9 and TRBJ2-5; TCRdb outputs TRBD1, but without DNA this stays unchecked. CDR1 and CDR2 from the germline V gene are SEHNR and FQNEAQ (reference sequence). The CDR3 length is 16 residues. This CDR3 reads CASSEGQGTNQETQYF. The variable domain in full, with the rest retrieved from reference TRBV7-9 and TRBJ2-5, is DTGVSQNPRHKITKRGQNVTFRCDPISEHNRLYWYRQTLGQGPEFLTYFQNEAQLEKSRLLSDRFSAERPKGSFSTLEIQRTEQGDSAMYLCASSEGQGTNQETQYFGPGTRLLVL.

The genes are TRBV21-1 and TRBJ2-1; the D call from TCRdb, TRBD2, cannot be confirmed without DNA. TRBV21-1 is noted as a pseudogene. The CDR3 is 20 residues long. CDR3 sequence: CASSKEEMVEGTCSYNEQFF.

CDR3: CAISDSGAGPFF. The rearrangement uses TRBV10-3 and TRBJ2-1; TCRdb gives TRBD1 as the D gene, but with no DNA this cannot be confirmed. This CDR3 region has 12 residues. Germline CDR1 reads ENHRY; CDR2 reads SYGVKD.

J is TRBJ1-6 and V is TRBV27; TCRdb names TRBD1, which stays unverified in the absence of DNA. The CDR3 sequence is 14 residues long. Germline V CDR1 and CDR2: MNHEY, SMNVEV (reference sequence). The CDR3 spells CASSFVRANSPLHF.

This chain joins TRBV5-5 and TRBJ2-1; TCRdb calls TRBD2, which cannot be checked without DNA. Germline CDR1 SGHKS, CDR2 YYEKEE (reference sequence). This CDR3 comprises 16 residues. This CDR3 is CASSPGASGRYNEQFF.

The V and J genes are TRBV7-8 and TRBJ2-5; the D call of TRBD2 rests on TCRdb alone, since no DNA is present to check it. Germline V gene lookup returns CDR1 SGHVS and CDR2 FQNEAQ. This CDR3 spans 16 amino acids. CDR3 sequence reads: CASSGWYSGTQETQYF. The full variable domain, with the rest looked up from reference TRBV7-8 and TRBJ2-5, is GAGVSQSPRYKVAKRGQDVALRCDPISGHVSLFWYQQALGQGPEFLTYFQNEAQLDKSGLPSDRFFAERPEGSVSTLKIQRTQQEDSAVYLCASSGWYSGTQETQYFGPGTRLLVL.

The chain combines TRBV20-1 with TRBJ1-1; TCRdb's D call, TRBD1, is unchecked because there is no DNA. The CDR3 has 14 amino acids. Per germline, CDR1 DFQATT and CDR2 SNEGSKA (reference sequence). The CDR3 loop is CSARLSGIGTEAFF.

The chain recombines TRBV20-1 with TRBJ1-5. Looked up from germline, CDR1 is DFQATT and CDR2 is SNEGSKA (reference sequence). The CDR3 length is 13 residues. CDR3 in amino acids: CSAREGVDQPQHF.

The CDR3: CASSQVGLAGNNEQFF. V and J are TRBV4-2 and TRBJ2-1; TCRdb reports TRBD2, a call that lacks DNA to check it against. Germline values: CDR1 LGHNA, CDR2 YNFKEQ. The CDR3 contains 16 residues.

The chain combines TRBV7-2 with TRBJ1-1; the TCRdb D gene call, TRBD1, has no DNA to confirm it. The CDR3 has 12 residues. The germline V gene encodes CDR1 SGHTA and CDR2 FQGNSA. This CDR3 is CASSPPNTEAFF.

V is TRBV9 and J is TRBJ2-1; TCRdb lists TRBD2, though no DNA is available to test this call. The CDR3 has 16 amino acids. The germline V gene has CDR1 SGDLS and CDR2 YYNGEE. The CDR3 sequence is CASSVALGGSDNEQFF.

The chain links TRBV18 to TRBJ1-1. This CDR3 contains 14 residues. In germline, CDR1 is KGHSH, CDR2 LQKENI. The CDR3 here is CASSPREMNTEAFF. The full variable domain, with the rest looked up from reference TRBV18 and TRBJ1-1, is NAGVMQNPRHLVRRRGQEARLRCSPMKGHSHVYWYRQLPEEGLKFMVYLQKENIIDESGMPKERFSAEFPKEGPSILRIQQVVRGDSAAYFCASSPREMNTEAFFGQGTRLTVV.

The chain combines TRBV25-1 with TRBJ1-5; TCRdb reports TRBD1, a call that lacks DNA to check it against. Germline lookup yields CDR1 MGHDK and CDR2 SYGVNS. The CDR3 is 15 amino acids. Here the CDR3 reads CASSRTGEGNQPQHF. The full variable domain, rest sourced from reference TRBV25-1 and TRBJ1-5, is EADIYQTPRYLVIGTGKKITLECSQTMGHDKMYWYQQDPGMELHLIHYSYGVNSTEKGDLSSESTVSRIRTEHFPLTLESARPSHTSQYLCASSRTGEGNQPQHFGDGTRLSIL.